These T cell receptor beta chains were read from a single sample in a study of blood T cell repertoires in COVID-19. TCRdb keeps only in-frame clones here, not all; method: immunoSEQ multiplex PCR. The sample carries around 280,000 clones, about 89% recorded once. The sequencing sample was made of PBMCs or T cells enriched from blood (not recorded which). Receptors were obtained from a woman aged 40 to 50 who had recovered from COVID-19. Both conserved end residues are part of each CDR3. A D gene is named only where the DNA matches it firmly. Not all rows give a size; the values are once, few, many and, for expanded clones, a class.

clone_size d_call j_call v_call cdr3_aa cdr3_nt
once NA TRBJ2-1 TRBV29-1 CSAGTGTYNEQFF TGCAGCGCTGGGACTGGAACTTACAATGAGCAGTTCTTC
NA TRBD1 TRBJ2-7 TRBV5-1 CASSFGTGLQLAYEQYF TGCGCCAGCAGCTTCGGGACAGGACTACAACTGGCCTACGAGCAGTACTTC
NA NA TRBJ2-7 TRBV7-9 CASSLALAEFYEQYF TGTGCCAGCAGCTTAGCGCTGGCGGAATTCTACGAGCAGTACTTC
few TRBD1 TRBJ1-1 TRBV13 CASSRGGRGLENTEAFF TGTGCCAGCAGTCGTGGGGGCAGGGGGCTTGAGAACACTGAAGCTTTCTTT
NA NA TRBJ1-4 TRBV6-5 CASKRGSTNEKLFF TGTGCCAGCAAGCGTGGGTCAACTAATGAAAAACTGTTTTTT
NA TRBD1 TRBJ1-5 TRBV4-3 CASSQGTGGDQPQHF TGCGCCAGCAGCCAAGGGACAGGGGGCGATCAGCCCCAGCATTTT
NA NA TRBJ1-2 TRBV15 CATSSVRGYGRDGYTF TGTGCCACCAGCAGTGTCAGGGGTTACGGGCGTGATGGCTACACCTTC
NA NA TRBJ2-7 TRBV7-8 CASSLGGIGSYEQYF TGTGCCAGCAGCTTAGGCGGGATTGGCTCCTACGAGCAGTACTTC
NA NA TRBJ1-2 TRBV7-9 CASSFSTTPGYTF TGTGCCAGCAGCTTTTCTACGACTCCTGGCTACACCTTC
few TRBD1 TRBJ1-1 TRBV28 CASSLWSGGARDEAFF TGTGCCAGCAGTTTATGGTCAGGGGGCGCGAGGGATGAAGCTTTCTTT
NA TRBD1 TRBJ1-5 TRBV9 CASTIFSRGANQPQHF TGTGCCAGCACCATATTCTCCAGGGGGGCCAATCAGCCCCAGCATTTT
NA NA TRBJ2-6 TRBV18 CASSPPGRPSGANVLTF TGTGCCAGCTCACCACCGGGCAGACCCTCTGGGGCCAACGTCCTGACTTTC
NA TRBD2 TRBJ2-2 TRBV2 CASRLRAGLNTGELFF TGTGCCAGCAGGCTTAGAGCGGGGTTAAACACCGGGGAGCTGTTTTTT
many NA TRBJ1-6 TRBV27 CASSSQLLGARGSPLHF TGTGCCAGCAGTTCCCAGCTACTGGGGGCGAGAGGGTCACCCCTCCACTTT
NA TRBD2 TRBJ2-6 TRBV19 CASGDPGGRGANVLTF TGTGCCAGTGGGGACCCGGGGGGTCGTGGGGCCAACGTCCTGACTTTC
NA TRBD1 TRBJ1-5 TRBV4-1 CASSMPPVPDRAHQPQHF TGCGCCAGCAGTATGCCCCCCGTACCGGACAGGGCCCATCAGCCCCAGCATTTT
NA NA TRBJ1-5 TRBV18 CASSPLASSGNQPQHF TGTGCCAGCTCACCACTAGCCAGTAGTGGCAATCAGCCCCAGCATTTT
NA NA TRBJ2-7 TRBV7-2 CASSLVPQGYEQYF TGTGCCAGCAGCCTAGTACCCCAGGGCTACGAGCAGTACTTC
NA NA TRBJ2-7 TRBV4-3 CASSQDASTGYEQYF TGCGCCAGCAGCCAAGACGCCTCAACAGGATACGAGCAGTACTTC
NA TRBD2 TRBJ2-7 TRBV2 CASRWTSGRAVHEQYF TGTGCCAGCAGATGGACTAGCGGGAGGGCGGTCCACGAGCAGTACTTC
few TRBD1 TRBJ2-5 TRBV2 CASSGTGSVPQYF TGTGCCAGCAGCGGGACAGGTTCTGTACCCCAGTACTTC
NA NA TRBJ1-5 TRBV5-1 CASSLGTGNQPQHF TGCGCCAGCAGCTTGGGGACAGGCAATCAGCCCCAGCATTTT
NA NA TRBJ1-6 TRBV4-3 CASSQRTENSPLHF TGCGCCAGCAGCCAAAGGACAGAAAATTCACCCCTCCACTTT
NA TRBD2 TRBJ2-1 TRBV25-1 CASSGLAGDNEQFF TGTGCCAGCAGCGGACTAGCGGGAGACAATGAGCAGTTCTTC
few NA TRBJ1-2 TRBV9 CASTLDGYTF TGTGCCAGCACTCTTGATGGCTACACCTTC
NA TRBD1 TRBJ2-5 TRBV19 CASSRGQVLSGETQYF TGTGCCAGTAGTAGGGGACAGGTATTAAGTGGAGAGACCCAGTACTTC
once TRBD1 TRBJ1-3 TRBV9 CASSAGQLASGNTIYF TGTGCCAGCAGCGCGGGACAGCTTGCCTCTGGAAACACCATATATTTT
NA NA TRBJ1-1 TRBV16 CASSQQGSRTEAFF TGTGCCAGCAGCCAACAGGGCTCGAGGACTGAAGCTTTCTTT
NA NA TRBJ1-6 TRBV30 CAWSTGSSPLHF TGTGCCTGGAGTACCGGGAGTTCACCCCTCCACTTT
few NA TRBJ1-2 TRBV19 CANSTRRFRGPRSCGYTF TGTGCCAACTCAACCCGGCGCTTCAGGGGCCCGCGGAGTTGTGGCTACACCTTC
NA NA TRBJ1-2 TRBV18 CASSQKAGNYGYTF TGTGCCAGCTCACAGAAAGCAGGGAACTATGGCTACACCTTC
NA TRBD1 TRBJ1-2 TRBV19 CASSILGQGASGYTF TGTGCCAGTAGTATCCTCGGACAGGGGGCCTCTGGCTACACCTTC
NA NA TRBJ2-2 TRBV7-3 CASSLGVNTGELFF TGTGCCAGCAGCTTGGGAGTGAACACCGGGGAGCTGTTTTTT
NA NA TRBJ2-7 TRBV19 CASSIDKTPTYEQYF TGTGCCAGTAGTATAGATAAAACCCCTACCTACGAGCAGTACTTC
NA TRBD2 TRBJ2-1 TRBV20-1 CSARDAGGWFF TGCAGTGCTAGAGACGCGGGGGGTTGGTTCTTC
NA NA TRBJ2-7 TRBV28 CASTLGPAYEQYF TGTGCCAGCACCTTGGGCCCTGCCTACGAGCAGTACTTC
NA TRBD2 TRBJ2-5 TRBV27 CASTLAGGEGETQYF TGTGCCAGCACATTAGCGGGGGGTGAGGGGGAGACCCAGTACTTC